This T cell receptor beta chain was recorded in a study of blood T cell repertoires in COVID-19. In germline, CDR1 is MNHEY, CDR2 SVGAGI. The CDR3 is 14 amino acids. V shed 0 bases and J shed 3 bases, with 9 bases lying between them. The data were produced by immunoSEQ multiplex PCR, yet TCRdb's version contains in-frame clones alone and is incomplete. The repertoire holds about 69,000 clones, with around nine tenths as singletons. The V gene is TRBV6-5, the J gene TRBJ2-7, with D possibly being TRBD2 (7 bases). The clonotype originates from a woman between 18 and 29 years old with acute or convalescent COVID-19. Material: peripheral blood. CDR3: CASSYSGGRYEQYF. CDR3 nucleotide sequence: TGTGCCAGCAGTTACTCGGGGGGGCGCTACGAGCAGTACTTC.